Given below is one TCR beta chain in context. Its specificity is not known. The sample originates from a study of T cells expressing NK-cell markers. Study-level points and caveats: Six donors carried dominant NKG2C+ clonotypes that made up roughly 1.0-8% of their CD8+ T cells.

TCRdb re-called the 5' RACE reads and shows each CDR3 protein once, DNA omitted. The specimen's table records 400,000 to 500,000 distinct CDR3 sequences. The CDR3 contains 15 residues. Germline values: CDR1 SGHTA, CDR2 FQGTGA. Sequencing was performed on blood T cells: a sorted CD56 or NKG2C T cell subset, CD4+ or CD8+ T cells, or bulk PBMC T cells (not recorded which). The chain employs TRBV7-3 and TRBJ2-3; the TRBD2 assignment by TCRdb is unverifiable without DNA. The TCR originated in a woman between 18 and 70 years old in good health. CDR3 region: CASSPKGLYTDTQYF. Drawing the rest from reference TRBV7-3 and TRBJ2-3, the complete variable domain is GAGVSQTPSNKVTEKGKYVELRCDPISGHTALYWYRQSLGQGPEFLIYFQGTGAADDSGLPNDRFFAVRPEGSVSTLKIQRTERGDSAVYLCASSPKGLYTDTQYFGPGTRLTVL.